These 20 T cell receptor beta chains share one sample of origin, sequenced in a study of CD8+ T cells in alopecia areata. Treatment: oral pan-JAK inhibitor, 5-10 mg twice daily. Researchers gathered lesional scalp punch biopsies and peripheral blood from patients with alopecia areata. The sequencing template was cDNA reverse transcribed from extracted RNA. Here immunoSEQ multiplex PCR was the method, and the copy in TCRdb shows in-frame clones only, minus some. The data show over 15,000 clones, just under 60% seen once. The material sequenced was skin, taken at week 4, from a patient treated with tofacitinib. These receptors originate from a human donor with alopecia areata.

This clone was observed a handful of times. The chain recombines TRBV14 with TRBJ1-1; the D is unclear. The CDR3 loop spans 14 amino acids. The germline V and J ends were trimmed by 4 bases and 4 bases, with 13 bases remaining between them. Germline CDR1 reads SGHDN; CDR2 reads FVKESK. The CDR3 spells CASSPHVGATEAFF. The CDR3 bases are TGTGCCAGCAGCCCCCACGTGGGCGCCACTGAAGCTTTCTTT.

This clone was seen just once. CDR3 protein: CAIGQDNEKLFF. The CDR3 DNA sequence: TGTGCCATTGGACAGGATAATGAAAAACTGTTTTTT. The gene calls are TRBV25-1 and TRBJ1-4; 7 nucleotides match TRBD1. This CDR3 is 12 amino acids long. Per germline, CDR1 MGHDK and CDR2 SYGVNS. The V and J ends lost 10 bases and 4 bases, in that order; junction bases with no gene match: 3.

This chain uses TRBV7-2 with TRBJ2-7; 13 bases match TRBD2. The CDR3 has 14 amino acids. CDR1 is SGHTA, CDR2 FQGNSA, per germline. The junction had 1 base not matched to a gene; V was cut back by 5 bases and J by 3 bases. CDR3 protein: CASSRTSGGYEQYF. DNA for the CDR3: TGTGCCAGCAGCCGGACTAGCGGGGGCTACGAGCAGTACTTC. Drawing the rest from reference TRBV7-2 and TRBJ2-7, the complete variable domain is GAGVSQSPSNKVTEKGKDVELRCDPISGHTALYWYRQSLGQGLEFLIYFQGNSAPDKSGLPSDRFSAERTGGSVSTLTIQRTQQEDSAVYLCASSRTSGGYEQYFGPGTRLTVT.

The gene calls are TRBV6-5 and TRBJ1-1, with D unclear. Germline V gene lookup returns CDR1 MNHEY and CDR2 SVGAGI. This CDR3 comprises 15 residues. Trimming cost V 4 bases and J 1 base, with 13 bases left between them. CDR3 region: CASSLKPRKNTEAFF. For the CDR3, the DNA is TGTGCCAGCAGTTTGAAGCCCAGGAAGAACACTGAAGCTTTCTTT.

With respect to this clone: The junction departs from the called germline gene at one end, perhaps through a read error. This CDR3 reads CASSQVTGTSGSWVPDEQLF. The DNA of the CDR3 is TGCGCCAGCAGCCAAGTCACGGGGACTAGCGGTTCGTGGGTCCCAGATGAGCAGCTCTTC. The V and J genes are TRBV4-1 and TRBJ2-1, with 11 positions matching TRBD2. The CDR3 is 20 residues long. In germline, CDR1 is MGHRA, CDR2 YSYEKL.

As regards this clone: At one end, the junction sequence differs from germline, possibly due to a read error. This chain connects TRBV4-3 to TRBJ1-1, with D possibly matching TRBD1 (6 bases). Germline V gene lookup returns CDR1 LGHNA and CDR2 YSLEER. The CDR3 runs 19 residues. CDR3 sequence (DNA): TGCGCCAGCAGCCAGCAAGAGGGCCAGGGGCTAGTCATGAACTCTGAAGCTTTCTTT. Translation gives CASSQQEGQGLVMNSEAFF.

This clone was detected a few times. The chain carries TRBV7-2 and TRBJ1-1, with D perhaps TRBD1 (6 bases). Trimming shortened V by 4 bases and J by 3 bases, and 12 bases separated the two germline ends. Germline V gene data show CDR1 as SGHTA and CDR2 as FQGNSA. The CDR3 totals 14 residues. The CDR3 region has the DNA TGTGCCAGCAGCTCAGGACAGTCCTACACTGAAGCTTTCTTT. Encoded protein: CASSSGQSYTEAFF. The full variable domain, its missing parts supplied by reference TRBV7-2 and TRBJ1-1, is GAGVSQSPSNKVTEKGKDVELRCDPISGHTALYWYRQSLGQGLEFLIYFQGNSAPDKSGLPSDRFSAERTGGSVSTLTIQRTQQEDSAVYLCASSSGQSYTEAFFGQGTRLTVV.

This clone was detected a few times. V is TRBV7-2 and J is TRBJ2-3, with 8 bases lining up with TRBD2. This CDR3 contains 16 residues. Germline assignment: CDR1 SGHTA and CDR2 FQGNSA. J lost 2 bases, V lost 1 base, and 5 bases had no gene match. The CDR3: CASSLGAGEDTDTQYF. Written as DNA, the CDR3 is TGTGCCAGCAGCTTAGGAGCGGGGGAGGACACAGATACGCAGTATTTT.

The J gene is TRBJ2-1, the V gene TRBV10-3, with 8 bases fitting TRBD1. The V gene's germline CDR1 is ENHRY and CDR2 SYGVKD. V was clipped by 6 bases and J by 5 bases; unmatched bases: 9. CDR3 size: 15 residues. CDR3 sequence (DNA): TGTGCCATCAGCCGACAGGGGAATAAGGACAATGAGCAGTTCTTC. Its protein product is CAISRQGNKDNEQFF.

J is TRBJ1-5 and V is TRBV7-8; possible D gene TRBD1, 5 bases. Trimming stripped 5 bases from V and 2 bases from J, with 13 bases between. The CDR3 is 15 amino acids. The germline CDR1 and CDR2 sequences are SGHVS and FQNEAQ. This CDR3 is CASSQTGARNQPQHF. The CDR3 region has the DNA TGTGCCAGCAGCCAGACCGGGGCCCGCAATCAGCCCCAGCATTTT.

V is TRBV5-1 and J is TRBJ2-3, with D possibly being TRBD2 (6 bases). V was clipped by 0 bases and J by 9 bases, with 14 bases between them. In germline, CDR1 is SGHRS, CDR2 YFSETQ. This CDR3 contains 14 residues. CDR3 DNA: TGCGCCAGCAGCTTGGAGGCGGGGACGCGGACGCAGTATTTT. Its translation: CASSLEAGTRTQYF.

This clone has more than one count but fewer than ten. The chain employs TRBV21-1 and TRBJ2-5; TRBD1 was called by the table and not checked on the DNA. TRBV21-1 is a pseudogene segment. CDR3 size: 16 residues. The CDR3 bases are TGTGCCAGCAGCAAAGGCAGCAGGGCAGTCGAAGAGACCCAGTACTTC. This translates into CASSKGSRAVEETQYF.

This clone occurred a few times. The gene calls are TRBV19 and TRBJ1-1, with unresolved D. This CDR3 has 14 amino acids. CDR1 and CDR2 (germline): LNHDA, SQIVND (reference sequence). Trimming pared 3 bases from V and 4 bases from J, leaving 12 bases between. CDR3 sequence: CASSILPPITEAFF. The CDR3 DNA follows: TGTGCCAGTAGTATTCTTCCACCGATCACTGAAGCTTTCTTT.

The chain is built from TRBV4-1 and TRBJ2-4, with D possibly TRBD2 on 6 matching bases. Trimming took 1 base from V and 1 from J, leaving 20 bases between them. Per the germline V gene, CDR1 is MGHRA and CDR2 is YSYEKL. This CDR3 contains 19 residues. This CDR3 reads CASSQVSAARGSAKNIQYF. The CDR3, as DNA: TGCGCCAGCAGCCAAGTATCAGCGGCTCGGGGGTCGGCCAAAAACATTCAGTACTTC.

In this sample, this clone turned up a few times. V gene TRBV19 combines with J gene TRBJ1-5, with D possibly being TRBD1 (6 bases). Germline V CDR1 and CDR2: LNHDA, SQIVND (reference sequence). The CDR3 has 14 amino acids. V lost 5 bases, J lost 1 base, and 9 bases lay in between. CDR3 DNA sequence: TGTGCCAGTAGTCCAGGACAGAGCAATCAGCCCCAGCATTTT. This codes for CASSPGQSNQPQHF.

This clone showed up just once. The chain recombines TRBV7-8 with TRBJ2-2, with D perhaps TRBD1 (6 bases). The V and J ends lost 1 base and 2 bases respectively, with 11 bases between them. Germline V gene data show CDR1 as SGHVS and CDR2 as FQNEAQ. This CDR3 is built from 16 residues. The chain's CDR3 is CASSLGDISNTGELFF. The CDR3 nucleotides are TGTGCCAGCAGCTTAGGGGACATTTCTAACACCGGGGAGCTGTTTTTT.

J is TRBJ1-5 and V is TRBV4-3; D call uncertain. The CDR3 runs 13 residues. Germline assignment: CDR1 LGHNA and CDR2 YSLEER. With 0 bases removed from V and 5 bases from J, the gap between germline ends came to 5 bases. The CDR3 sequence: CASSQDLDQPQHF. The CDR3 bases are TGCGCCAGCAGCCAAGATCTGGATCAGCCCCAGCATTTT.

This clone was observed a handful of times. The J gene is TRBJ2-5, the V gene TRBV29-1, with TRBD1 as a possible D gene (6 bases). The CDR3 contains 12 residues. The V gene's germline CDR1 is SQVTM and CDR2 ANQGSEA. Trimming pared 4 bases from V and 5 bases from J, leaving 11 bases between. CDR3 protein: CSVGGGSETQYF. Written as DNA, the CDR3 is TGCAGCGTTGGAGGGGGTTCCGAGACCCAGTACTTC.

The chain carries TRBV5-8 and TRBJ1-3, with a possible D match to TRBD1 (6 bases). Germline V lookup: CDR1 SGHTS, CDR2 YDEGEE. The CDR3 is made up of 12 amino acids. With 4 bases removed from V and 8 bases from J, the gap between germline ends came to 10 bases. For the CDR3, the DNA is TGTGCCAGCAGCCCTCGGACAGACACCATATATTTT. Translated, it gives CASSPRTDTIYF.

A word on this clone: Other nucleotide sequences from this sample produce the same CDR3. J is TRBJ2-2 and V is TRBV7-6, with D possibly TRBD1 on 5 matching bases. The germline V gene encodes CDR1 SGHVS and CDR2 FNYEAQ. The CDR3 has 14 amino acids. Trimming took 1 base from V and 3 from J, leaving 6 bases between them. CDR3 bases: TGTGCCAGCAGCTTAGTAGGGGACACCGGGGAGCTGTTTTTT. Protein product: CASSLVGDTGELFF.